The text below deals with one T cell receptor beta chain. Clones were read by immunoSEQ multiplex PCR, and TCRdb kept only the in-frame ones, dropping some. Among tens of thousands of clones listed, around nine tenths were seen once. The record originates from a study of blood T cell repertoires in COVID-19. The CDR3 is 13 residues long. The V gene end was trimmed by 4 bases and the J gene end by 6 bases; junction bases not matched to a gene: 6. Per the germline V gene, CDR1 is SGHNT and CDR2 is YYREEE (reference sequence). The clonotype originates from a man older than 75 with acute or convalescent COVID-19. The chain recombines TRBV5-4 with TRBJ1-2, with TRBD1 matching over 7 bases. The sequenced material came from peripheral blood. The CDR3 nucleotides are TGTGCCAGCAGCCTGGGACAGCTTGATGGCTACACCTTC. Translation: CASSLGQLDGYTF.